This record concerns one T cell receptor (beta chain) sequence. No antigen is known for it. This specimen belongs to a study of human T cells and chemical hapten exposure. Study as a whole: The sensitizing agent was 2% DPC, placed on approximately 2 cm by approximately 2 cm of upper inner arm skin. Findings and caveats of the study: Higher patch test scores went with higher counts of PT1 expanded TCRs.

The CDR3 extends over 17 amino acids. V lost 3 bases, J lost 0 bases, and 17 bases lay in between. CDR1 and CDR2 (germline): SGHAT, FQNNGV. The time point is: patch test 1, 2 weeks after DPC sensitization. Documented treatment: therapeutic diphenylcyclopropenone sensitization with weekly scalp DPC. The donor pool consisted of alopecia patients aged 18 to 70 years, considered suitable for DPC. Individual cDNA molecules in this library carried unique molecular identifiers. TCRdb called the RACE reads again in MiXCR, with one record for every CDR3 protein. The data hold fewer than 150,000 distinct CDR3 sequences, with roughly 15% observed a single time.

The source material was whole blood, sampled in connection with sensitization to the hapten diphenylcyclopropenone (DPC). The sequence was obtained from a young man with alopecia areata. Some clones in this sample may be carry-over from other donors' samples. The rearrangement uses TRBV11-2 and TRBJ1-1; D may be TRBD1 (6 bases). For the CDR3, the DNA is TGTGCCAGCAGCTTCTCTAGGCCCGGACAGATGAACACTGAAGCTTTCTTT. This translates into CASSFSRPGQMNTEAFF.